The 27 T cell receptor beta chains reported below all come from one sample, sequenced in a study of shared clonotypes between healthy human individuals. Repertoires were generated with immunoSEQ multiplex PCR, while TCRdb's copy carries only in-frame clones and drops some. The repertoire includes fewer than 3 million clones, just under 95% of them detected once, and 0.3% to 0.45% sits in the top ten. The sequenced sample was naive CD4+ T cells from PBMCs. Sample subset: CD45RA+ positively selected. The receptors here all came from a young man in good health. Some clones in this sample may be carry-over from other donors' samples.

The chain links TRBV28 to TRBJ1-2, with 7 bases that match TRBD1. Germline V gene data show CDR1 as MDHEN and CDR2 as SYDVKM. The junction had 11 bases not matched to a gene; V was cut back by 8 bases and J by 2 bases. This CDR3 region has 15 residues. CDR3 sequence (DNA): TGTGCCAGCGTCAAACCGGGACAGCAAAACTATGGCTACACCTTC. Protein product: CASVKPGQQNYGYTF.

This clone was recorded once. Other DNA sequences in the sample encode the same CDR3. DNA for the CDR3: TGTGCCAGCAGCCCCCCGCCGAACACTGAAGCTTTCTTT. It is translated as CASSPPPNTEAFF. The chain joins TRBV7-2 to TRBJ1-1; D gene ambiguous. V was clipped by 5 bases and J by 1 base, with 8 bases between them. Looked up from germline, CDR1 is SGHTA and CDR2 is FQGNSA. The CDR3 length is 13 residues.

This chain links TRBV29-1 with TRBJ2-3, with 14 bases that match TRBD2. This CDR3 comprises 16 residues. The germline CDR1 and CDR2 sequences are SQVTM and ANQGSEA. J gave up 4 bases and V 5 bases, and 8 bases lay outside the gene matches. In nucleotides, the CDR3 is TGCAGCGTTCTGTGGGTGACTAGCGGGAGGGCAGATACGCAGTATTTT. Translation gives CSVLWVTSGRADTQYF.

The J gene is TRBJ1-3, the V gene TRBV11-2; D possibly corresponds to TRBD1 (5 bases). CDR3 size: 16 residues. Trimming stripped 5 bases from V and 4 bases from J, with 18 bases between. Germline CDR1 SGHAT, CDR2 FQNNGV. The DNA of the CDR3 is TGTGCCAGCAGCCTGCCGACAGTTACAGGAGGAAACACCATATATTTT. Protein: CASSLPTVTGGNTIYF.

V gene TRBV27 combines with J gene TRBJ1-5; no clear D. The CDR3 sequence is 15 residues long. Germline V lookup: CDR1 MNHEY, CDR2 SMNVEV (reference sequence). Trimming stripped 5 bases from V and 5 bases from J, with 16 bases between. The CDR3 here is CASSPVVFGHQPQHF. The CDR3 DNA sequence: TGTGCCAGCAGTCCCGTGGTTTTTGGCCATCAGCCCCAGCATTTT.

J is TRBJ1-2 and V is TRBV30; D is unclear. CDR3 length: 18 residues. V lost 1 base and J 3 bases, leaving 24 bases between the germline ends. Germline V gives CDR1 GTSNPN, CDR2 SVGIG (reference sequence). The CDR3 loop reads CAWSAPALIQLSHYGYTF. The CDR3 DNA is TGTGCCTGGAGTGCTCCAGCCTTGATTCAACTGAGTCACTATGGCTACACCTTC.

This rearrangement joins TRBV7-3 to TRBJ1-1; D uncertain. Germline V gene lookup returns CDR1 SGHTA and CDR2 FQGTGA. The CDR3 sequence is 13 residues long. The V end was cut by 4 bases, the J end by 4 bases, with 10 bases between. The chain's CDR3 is CASSSFTGTEAFF. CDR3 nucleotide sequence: TGTGCCAGCAGCTCTTTTACTGGCACTGAAGCTTTCTTT.

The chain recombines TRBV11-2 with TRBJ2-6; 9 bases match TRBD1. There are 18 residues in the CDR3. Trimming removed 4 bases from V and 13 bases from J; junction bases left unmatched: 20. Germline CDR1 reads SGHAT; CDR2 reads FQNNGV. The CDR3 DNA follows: TGTGCCAGCAGCTCGATTTTTAGGGACAGGGCATCCCACAAGGTCCTGACTTTC. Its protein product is CASSSIFRDRASHKVLTF.

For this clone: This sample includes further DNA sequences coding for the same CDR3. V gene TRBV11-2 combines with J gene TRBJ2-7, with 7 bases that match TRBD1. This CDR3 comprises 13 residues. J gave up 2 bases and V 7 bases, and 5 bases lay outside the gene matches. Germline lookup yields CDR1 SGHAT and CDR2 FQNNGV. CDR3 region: CASTRQGPYEQYF. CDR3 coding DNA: TGTGCCAGCACCAGACAGGGCCCCTACGAGCAGTACTTC.

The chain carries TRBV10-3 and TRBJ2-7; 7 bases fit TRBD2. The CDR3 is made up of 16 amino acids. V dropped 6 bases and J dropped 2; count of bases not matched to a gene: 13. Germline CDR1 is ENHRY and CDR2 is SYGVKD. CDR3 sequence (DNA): TGTGCCATCAGCGAGGCGGTGGGAGGGCTAACCTACGAGCAGTACTTC. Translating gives CAISEAVGGLTYEQYF.

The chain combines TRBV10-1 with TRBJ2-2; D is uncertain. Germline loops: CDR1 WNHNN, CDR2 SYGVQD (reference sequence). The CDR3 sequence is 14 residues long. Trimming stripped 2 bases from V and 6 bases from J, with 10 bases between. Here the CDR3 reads CASSENGLAGELFF. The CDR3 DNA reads TGCGCCAGCAGTGAGAACGGGTTGGCCGGGGAGCTGTTTTTT.

The CDR3, as DNA: TGTGCCAGCAGTTCCCCCGGGACTAGCGGGAAACCCTACGAGCAGTACTTC. Its translation: CASSSPGTSGKPYEQYF. The rearrangement joins TRBV28 to TRBJ2-7; 13 bases align to TRBD2. The CDR3 runs to 17 residues. Germline V lookup: CDR1 MDHEN, CDR2 SYDVKM. V gave up 4 bases and J gave up 2 bases; unmatched junction bases: 8.

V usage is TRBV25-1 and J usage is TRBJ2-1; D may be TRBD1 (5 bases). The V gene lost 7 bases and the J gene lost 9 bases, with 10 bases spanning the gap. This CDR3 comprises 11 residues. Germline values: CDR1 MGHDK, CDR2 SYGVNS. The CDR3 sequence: CASIGAAEQFF. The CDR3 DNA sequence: TGTGCCAGCATTGGGGCGGCTGAGCAGTTCTTC.

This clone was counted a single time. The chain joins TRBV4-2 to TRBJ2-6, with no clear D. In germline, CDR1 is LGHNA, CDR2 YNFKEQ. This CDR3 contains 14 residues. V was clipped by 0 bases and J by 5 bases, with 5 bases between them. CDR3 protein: CASSQDRWANVLTF. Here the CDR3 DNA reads TGTGCCAGCAGCCAAGATAGGTGGGCCAACGTCCTGACTTTC.

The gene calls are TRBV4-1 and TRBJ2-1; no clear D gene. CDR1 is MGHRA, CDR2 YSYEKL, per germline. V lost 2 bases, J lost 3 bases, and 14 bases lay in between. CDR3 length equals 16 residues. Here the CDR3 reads CASSQMSPPDYNEQFF. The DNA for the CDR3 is TGCGCCAGCAGCCAAATGTCACCCCCGGACTACAATGAGCAGTTCTTC.

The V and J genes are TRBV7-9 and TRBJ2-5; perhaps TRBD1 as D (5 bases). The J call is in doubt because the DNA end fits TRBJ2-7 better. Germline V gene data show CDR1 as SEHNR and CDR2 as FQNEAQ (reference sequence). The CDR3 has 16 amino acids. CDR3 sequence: CASSLALGQGYDEQYF. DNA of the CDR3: TGTGCCAGCAGCTTAGCCCTGGGGCAGGGCTACGACGAGCAGTACTTC.

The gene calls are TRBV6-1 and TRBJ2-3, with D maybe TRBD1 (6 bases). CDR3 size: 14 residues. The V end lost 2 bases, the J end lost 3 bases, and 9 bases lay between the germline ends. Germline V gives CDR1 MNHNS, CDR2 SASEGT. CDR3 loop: CASSERGKTDTQYF. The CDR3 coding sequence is TGTGCCAGCAGTGAAAGGGGGAAGACAGATACGCAGTATTTT.

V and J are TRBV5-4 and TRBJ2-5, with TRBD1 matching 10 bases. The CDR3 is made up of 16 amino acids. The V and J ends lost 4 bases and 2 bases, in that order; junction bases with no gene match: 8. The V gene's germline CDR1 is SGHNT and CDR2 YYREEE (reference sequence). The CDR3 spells CASSPAWDRGQETQYF. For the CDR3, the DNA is TGTGCCAGCAGCCCCGCTTGGGACAGGGGTCAAGAGACCCAGTACTTC.

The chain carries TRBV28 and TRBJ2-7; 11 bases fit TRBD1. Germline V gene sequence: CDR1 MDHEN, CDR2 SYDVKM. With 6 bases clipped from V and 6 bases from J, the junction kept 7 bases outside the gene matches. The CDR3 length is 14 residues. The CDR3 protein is CASRPGQGESEQYF. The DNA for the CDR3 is TGTGCCAGCAGGCCGGGACAGGGGGAATCCGAGCAGTACTTC.

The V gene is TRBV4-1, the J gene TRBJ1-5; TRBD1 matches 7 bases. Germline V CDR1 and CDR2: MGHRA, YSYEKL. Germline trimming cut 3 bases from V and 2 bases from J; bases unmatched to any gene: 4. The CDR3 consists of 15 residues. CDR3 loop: CASSHDRVGNQPQHF. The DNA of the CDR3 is TGCGCCAGCAGCCACGACAGGGTAGGCAATCAGCCCCAGCATTTT.

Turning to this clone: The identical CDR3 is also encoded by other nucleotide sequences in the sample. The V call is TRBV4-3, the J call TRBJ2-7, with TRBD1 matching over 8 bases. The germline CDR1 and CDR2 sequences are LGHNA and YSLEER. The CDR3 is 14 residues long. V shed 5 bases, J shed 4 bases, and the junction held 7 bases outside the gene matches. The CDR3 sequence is CASSRGQGGYEQYF. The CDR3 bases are TGCGCCAGCAGCAGAGGACAGGGCGGATACGAGCAGTACTTC.

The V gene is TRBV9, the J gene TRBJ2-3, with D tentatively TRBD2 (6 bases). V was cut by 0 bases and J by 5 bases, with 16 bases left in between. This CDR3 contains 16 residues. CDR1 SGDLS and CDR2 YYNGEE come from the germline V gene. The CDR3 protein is CASSVVLGTQGDTQYF. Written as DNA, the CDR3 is TGTGCCAGCAGCGTAGTGTTAGGGACTCAGGGAGATACGCAGTATTTT.

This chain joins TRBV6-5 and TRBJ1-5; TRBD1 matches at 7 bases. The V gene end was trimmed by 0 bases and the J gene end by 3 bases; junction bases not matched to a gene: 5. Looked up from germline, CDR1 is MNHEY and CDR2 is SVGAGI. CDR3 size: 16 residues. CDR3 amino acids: CASSYSGDRYNQPQHF. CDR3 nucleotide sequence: TGTGCCAGCAGTTACTCGGGGGACAGATACAATCAGCCCCAGCATTTT.

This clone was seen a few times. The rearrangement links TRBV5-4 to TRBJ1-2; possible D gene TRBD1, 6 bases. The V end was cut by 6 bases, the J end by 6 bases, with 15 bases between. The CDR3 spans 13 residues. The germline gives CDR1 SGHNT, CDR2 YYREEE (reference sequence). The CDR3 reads CASTLPGGHGYTF. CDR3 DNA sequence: TGTGCCAGCACCCTACCCGGGGGGCATGGCTACACCTTC.

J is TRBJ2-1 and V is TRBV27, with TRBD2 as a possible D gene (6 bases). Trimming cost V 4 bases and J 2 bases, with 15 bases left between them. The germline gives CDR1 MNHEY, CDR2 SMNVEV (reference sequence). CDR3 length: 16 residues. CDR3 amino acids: CASSSETSLTYNEQFF. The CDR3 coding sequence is TGTGCCAGCAGTTCCGAGACTAGTCTTACCTACAATGAGCAGTTCTTC.

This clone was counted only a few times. This chain's CDR3 is CASSPYTDGYTF. Here the CDR3 DNA reads TGTGCCAGCAGCCCCTACACGGATGGCTACACCTTC. The chain joins TRBV16 to TRBJ1-2; D not resolved. Germline loops: CDR1 KGHSY, CDR2 FQNENV. The V end was cut by 4 bases, the J end by 6 bases, with 9 bases between. The CDR3 length is 12 residues.

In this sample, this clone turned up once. The DNA for the CDR3 is TGTGCCAGCAGCCCACAGGGGGGACTCTACGAGCAGTACTTC. This sequence encodes CASSPQGGLYEQYF. This chain joins TRBV7-2 and TRBJ2-7; 8 nucleotides match TRBD1. This CDR3 contains 14 residues. The ends lost 5 bases at V and 3 bases at J; junction bases unmatched: 6. The germline V gene has CDR1 SGHTA and CDR2 FQGNSA.